This T cell receptor (beta chain) is drawn from a study of CD8 T cells in Susac syndrome (dated by TCRdb to 2018 to 2020). Regarding the study in general: Among the Susac syndrome patients who were sequenced, clinically active disease was present in over 5 and clinical remission was observed in about eight. At blood withdrawal, Susac syndrome patients were therapy-naive, treated with corticosteroids (with IVIg additionally given to some), or treated with IVIg alone. Repertoire sequencing was used to test whether CD8+ T cell activation and differentiation in Susac syndrome was antigen driven. What the authors observed across the whole study: The TCR sequencing and HLA analysis was acknowledged to have included a relatively small number of individuals. No clonal expansion was detected in the CD4+ T cell repertoire of Susac syndrome patients.

RNA was extracted using the RNeasy kit, and about 0.45 to 1 ug of the RNA was reverse transcribed with random hexamers. TCR beta CDR3 regions were amplified with the immunoSEQ multiplex PCR assay covering 54 Vbeta and 13 Jbeta segments. PCR amplification bias was corrected using a synthetic template baseline for primer optimization and computational correction. The source study handled its data this way. Reads were assigned to V, D and J genes according to IMGT and analyzed in immunoSEQ Analyzer, with only productive sequences retained. Clonality was computed as one minus Shannon entropy normalized by log2 of the number of productive unique sequences. For each patient and control, public and private clones were evaluated within the 100 most prevalent clones. Susac-specific clones were defined as absent from healthy and MS cohorts, over a thousand published viral clones and other ImmuneACCESS disease sequences. TCRdb reprocessed the public reads (quality trimming at Q25 with fastp, clone calling with MiXCR) and kept in-frame beta chains. Each record represents a unique CDR3 protein, reported with the most common genes and DNA among its rows. TCRdb's processing, not the study's, gives the V and J calls here. The sample table lists more than 110,000 distinct CDR3 sequences, 85% to 95% of them with a count of one. The top ten clonotypes cover 0.14% of the sample.

As regards this clonotype: This clone's antigen is unknown. The record has no base qualities; no much larger clone is one base away.

Cut back by 7 bases and 4 bases, the V and J ends lie 16 bases apart. Sequences SNHLY (CDR1) and FYNNEI (CDR2) are obtained from the germline V gene. There are 14 amino acids in the CDR3, from cysteine to phenylalanine inclusive. CDR3 DNA only is kept here, 42 bases in frame from base 1. Peripheral blood CD8+ and CD4+ T cells from healthy donors, Susac syndrome patients and multiple sclerosis patients were profiled using high-throughput TCR beta sequencing. Recently defined diagnostic criteria for definite or probable disease were met by the Susac syndrome patients. CD8+ TEMRA cells were enriched by FACS, while bulk CD8+ and CD4+ T cells were purified by magnetic negative isolation. Blood was drawn into EDTA tubes, processed within 24 hours, and PBMCs were isolated by density gradient centrifugation. PBMCs destined for TCR sequencing were cryopreserved in liquid nitrogen and later thawed in a 37 °C water bath. A purity of at least 90% was achieved for sorted or isolated CD4+, CD8+ and CD8+ TEMRA cells.

This TCR was sampled from a human donor with Susac syndrome. Sequences were obtained from CD4+ T cells from PBMCs. The chain employs TRBV2 and TRBJ1-2; D gene: possibly TRBD1, on 5 matching bases. The DNA sequence reads TGTGCCAGCATTAGGACATCCCTCTCCTATGGCTACACCTTC. This sequence encodes CASIRTSLSYGYTF.